This T cell receptor (beta chain) is drawn from a study of OX40 agonist ivuxolimab in advanced cancers. Study conclusions and caveats: Low normalized T-cell clonal expansion was also seen in some nonresponders. Partly responding patients at 0.1-3.0 mg/kg showed some of the smallest clonal expansion.

On this clone: Its specificity is not known.

Only in-frame clones appear in the TCRdb table, and some are missing; sequencing was by immunoSEQ multiplex PCR. Seen here are about 51,000 clones, 80% to 85% observed once, and the top ten hold 2.5% to 3.5%. Sequenced here: CD4+ or CD8+ T cells sorted from blood, sampled in a trial of the OX40 agonist ivuxolimab. The sequence was collected from an adult with an advanced solid tumor such as melanoma, head and neck, liver or kidney cancer.

CDR3 sequence reads: CASSPPGLAINEQFF. In DNA, the CDR3 is TGTGCCAGCAGCCCTCCGGGACTAGCAATAAATGAGCAGTTCTTC. The rearrangement uses TRBV7-2 and TRBJ2-1, with TRBD2 matching over 9 bases. Germline V gene sequence: CDR1 SGHTA, CDR2 FQGNSA. The CDR3 sequence is 15 residues long. With 5 bases clipped from V and 7 bases from J, the junction kept 9 bases outside the gene matches.